The clone carrying this T cell receptor (beta chain) has just a few counts. Hyperthyroidism was classified as stable if no ophthalmopathy occurred within 18 months of follow-up. The data were obtained in a study of Graves' ophthalmopathy and Graves' hyperthyroidism. RNA transcripts were the template, and TCR beta CDR3 regions were amplified from them. The workflow started with a first-round RT-PCR run with HTBI primers and then moved on to a second-round multiplex PCR. One entry per CDR3 protein, called by TCRdb with MiXCR from the multiplex PCR reads. The data contain 600,000 to 650,000 distinct CDR3 sequences, 22% of them singletons. Trimming stripped 6 bases from V and 1 base from J, with 8 bases between. Per germline, CDR1 MNHNS and CDR2 SASEGT. There are 13 residues in the CDR3.

Material: peripheral blood. The V call is TRBV6-1, the J call TRBJ2-3; possible D gene TRBD1, 5 bases. The receptor comes from a woman aged 18-29 years with stable Graves' hyperthyroidism. Some clones in this sample may be carry-over from other donors' samples. The DNA of the CDR3 is TGTGCCAGCAGGACAGAGGGCACAGATACGCAGTATTTT. Amino acids: CASRTEGTDTQYF.